What follows are 13 T cell receptor beta chains derived from one specimen sequenced in a study of blood T cell repertoires in COVID-19. TCRdb's copy holds only in-frame clones and misses some; the assay was immunoSEQ multiplex PCR. The repertoire consists of approximately 400,000 clones, with around 88% occurring once and the leading ten covering roughly 13%. The source material was peripheral blood. The receptors derive from a woman in her forties or fifties with COVID-19, enrolled during active disease.

V usage is TRBV28 and J usage is TRBJ2-1, with 7 nucleotides matching TRBD2. Losses at the gene ends were 5 bases for V and 4 bases for J; bases not matched to a gene: 5. Per the germline V gene, CDR1 is MDHEN and CDR2 is SYDVKM. CDR3 length: 14 amino acids. DNA of the CDR3: TGTGCCAGCAGTCGGACTAGGTCTTACAATGAGCAGTTCTTC. Its translation: CASSRTRSYNEQFF.

This chain links TRBV6-4 with TRBJ1-2; TRBD1 might be the D (5 bases). Trimming cost V 3 bases and J 8 bases, with 13 bases left between them. Looked up from germline, CDR1 is MRHNA and CDR2 is SNTAGT. The CDR3 extends over 13 amino acids. The CDR3 bases are TGTGCCAGCAGTGAGTCAGGGAGGGACGGCTACACCTTC. As protein: CASSESGRDGYTF.

The chain combines TRBV5-5 with TRBJ2-7; D remains unclear. This CDR3 has 12 residues. The germline gives CDR1 SGHKS, CDR2 YYEKEE (reference sequence). With 2 bases removed from V and 3 bases from J, the gap between germline ends came to 6 bases. The CDR3 coding sequence is TGTGCCAGCAGCTTTGTAATCTACGAGCAGTACTTC. As protein: CASSFVIYEQYF.

The J gene is TRBJ2-4, the V gene TRBV25-1, with D unresolved. The CDR3 has 17 residues. V gave up 0 bases and J gave up 0 bases, with 12 bases separating them. Germline V gene lookup returns CDR1 MGHDK and CDR2 SYGVNS. In nucleotides, the CDR3 is TGTGCCAGCAGTGAATATATTTCCTCCCGAGCCAAAAACATTCAGTACTTC. This translates into CASSEYISSRAKNIQYF.

The V gene is TRBV7-8, the J gene TRBJ2-2; TRBD1 might be the D (6 bases). The CDR3 extends over 16 amino acids. Deletions cut 1 base from V and 4 bases from J, with 13 bases between. Germline CDR1 is SGHVS and CDR2 is FQNEAQ. CDR3 sequence reads: CASSLEVRGGTGELFF. In nucleotides, the CDR3 is TGTGCCAGCAGCTTAGAGGTCAGGGGTGGCACCGGGGAGCTGTTTTTT.

The V call is TRBV6-5, the J call TRBJ1-6, with a possible D match to TRBD1 (5 bases). In germline, CDR1 is MNHEY, CDR2 SVGAGI. Trimming took off 6 bases at V and 7 bases at J, with 13 bases between the two ends. The CDR3 extends over 14 amino acids. The CDR3, as DNA: TGTGCCAGCAGGGGGGAGGTCCTAAATTCACCCCTCCACTTT. Residues: CASRGEVLNSPLHF.

The chain carries TRBV19 and TRBJ1-2, with 9 bases matching TRBD1. The V gene end was trimmed by 5 bases and the J gene end by 4 bases; junction bases not matched to a gene: 5. This CDR3 contains 14 residues. Germline-derived CDR1 and CDR2 are LNHDA and SQIVND (reference sequence). The CDR3 protein is CASSLTGGSYGYTF. In nucleotides, the CDR3 is TGTGCCAGTAGTCTTACAGGGGGCTCCTATGGCTACACCTTC.

This chain links TRBV21-1 with TRBJ1-3. TRBV21-1 is described as a pseudogene. This CDR3 is 16 amino acids long. CDR3 sequence: CASSKERASSGNTIYF. The CDR3 nucleotides are TGTGCCAGCAGCAAAGAGAGGGCTAGCTCTGGAAACACCATATATTTT.

The chain has TRBV10-1 and TRBJ2-7; D may be TRBD1 (6 bases). The V end was cut by 5 bases, the J end by 0 bases, with 8 bases between. CDR1 and CDR2 from the germline V gene are WNHNN and SYGVQD (reference sequence). CDR3 length equals 13 residues. The CDR3 DNA reads TGCGCCAGCAGTTCAGGGGACTCCTACGAGCAGTACTTC. Amino acid sequence: CASSSGDSYEQYF.

The chain recombines TRBV12-5 with TRBJ2-7; maybe TRBD2 (7 bases). Trimming removed 2 bases from V and 3 bases from J, with 20 bases in between. Germline V CDR1 and CDR2: LGHNT, FRNRAP. The CDR3 covers 17 residues. Written as DNA, the CDR3 is TGTGCTAGTGGTTTGATTGTGGCAGGGAGGGGGGACTACGAGCAGTACTTC. Protein product: CASGLIVAGRGDYEQYF. The full variable domain, completed using reference TRBV12-5 and TRBJ2-7, is DARVTQTPRHKVTEMGQEVTMRCQPILGHNTVFWYRQTMMQGLELLAYFRNRAPLDDSGMPKDRFSAEMPDATLATLKIQPSEPRDSAVYFCASGLIVAGRGDYEQYFGPGTRLTVT.

CDR3: CASSLSGGEEKLFF. CDR3 in DNA: TGTGCCAGCAGCCTCTCGGGGGGAGAGGAAAAACTGTTTTTT. The chain couples TRBV3-1 (or the pseudogene TRBV3-2) to TRBJ1-4, with D perhaps TRBD1 (5 bases). This CDR3 is built from 14 residues. Trimming left V 4 bases short and J 8 bases short, with 14 bases between. The germline V gene encodes CDR1 LGHDT and CDR2 YNNKEL (reference sequence).

The chain uses TRBV6-5 and TRBJ2-7; 7 bases line up with TRBD1. The CDR3 loop spans 16 amino acids. V dropped 3 bases and J dropped 1; count of bases not matched to a gene: 9. CDR1 MNHEY and CDR2 SVGAGI come from the germline V gene. CDR3 DNA sequence: TGTGCCAGCAGTTATATTACGGGCAGGGGGTCCTACGAGCAGTACTTC. Translated, it gives CASSYITGRGSYEQYF.

The chain combines TRBV5-6 with TRBJ1-2; no firm D call. The germline V gene has CDR1 SGHDT and CDR2 YYEEEE. Trimming cost V 0 bases and J 7 bases, with 4 bases left between them. The CDR3 covers 11 residues. The CDR3 reads CASSLDLGYTF. Written as DNA, the CDR3 is TGTGCCAGCAGCTTGGATCTTGGCTACACCTTC.